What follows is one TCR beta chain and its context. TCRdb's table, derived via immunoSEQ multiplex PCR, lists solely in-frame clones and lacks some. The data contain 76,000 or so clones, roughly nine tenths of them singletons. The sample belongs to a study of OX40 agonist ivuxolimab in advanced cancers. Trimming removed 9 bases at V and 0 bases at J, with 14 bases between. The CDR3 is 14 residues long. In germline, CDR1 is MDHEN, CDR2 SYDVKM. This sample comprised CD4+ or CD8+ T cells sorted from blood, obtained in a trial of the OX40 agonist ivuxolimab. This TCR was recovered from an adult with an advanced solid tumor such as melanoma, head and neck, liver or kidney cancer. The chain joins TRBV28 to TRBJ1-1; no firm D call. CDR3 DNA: TGTGCCAGGAGGCGCTGTCTGATGAACACTGAAGCTTTCTTT. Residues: CARRRCLMNTEAFF. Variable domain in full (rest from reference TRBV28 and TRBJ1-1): DVKVTQSSRYLVKRTGEKVFLECVQDMDHENMFWYRQDPGLGLRLIYFSYDVKMKEKGDIPEGYSVSREKKERFSLILESASTNQTSMYLCARRRCLMNTEAFFGQGTRLTVV.